The 10 T cell receptor beta chains in this list originate from one sample, sequenced in a study of T cell responses to AZD1222 COVID-19 vaccine. The protocol was immunoSEQ multiplex PCR, while the TCRdb copy is restricted to in-frame clones and leaves out a portion. The data show around 160,000 clones, about 90% seen once. The specimen was peripheral blood, collected on day 0 of AZD1222 vaccination. These receptor sequences come from an adult in good health.

This sequence joins TRBV4-1 and TRBJ1-4, with TRBD1 matching 7 bases. CDR3 length: 14 residues. After removal of 2 bases from V and 12 bases from J, the junction contained 9 bases not matched to a gene. Germline V lookup: CDR1 MGHRA, CDR2 YSYEKL. CDR3 loop: CASSQRQGVVELFF. Here the CDR3 DNA reads TGCGCCAGCAGCCAACGGCAGGGGGTGGTTGAACTGTTTTTT.

The chain carries TRBV6-5 and TRBJ2-3; no definite D call. Trimming removed 8 bases at V and 0 bases at J, with 6 bases between. CDR3 length: 12 amino acids. The germline gives CDR1 MNHEY, CDR2 SVGAGI. The CDR3 sequence: CASGASTDTQYF. The CDR3 region has the DNA TGTGCCAGCGGCGCTAGCACAGATACGCAGTATTTT.

The chain recombines TRBV15 with TRBJ2-3, with D possibly TRBD1 on 5 matching bases. CDR3 length equals 14 residues. CDR1 and CDR2 from the germline V gene are LNHNV and YYDKDF (reference sequence). The V and J ends lost 6 bases and 6 bases respectively, with 16 bases between them. The CDR3 DNA follows: TGTGCCACCAGGACATCCCCCACAGGTGATACGCAGTATTTT. This translates into CATRTSPTGDTQYF. Full variable domain (outside the CDR3, taken from reference TRBV15 and TRBJ2-3): DAMVIQNPRYQVTQFGKPVTLSCSQTLNHNVMYWYQQKSSQAPKLLFHYYDKDFNNEADTPDNFQSRRPNTSFCFLDIRSPGLGDTAMYLCATRTSPTGDTQYFGPGTRLTVL.

As DNA, the CDR3 is TGCGCCAGCAGCCCCCGGTTACAGGGGACTCACTACAATGAGCAGTTCTTC. Translating it yields CASSPRLQGTHYNEQFF. The rearrangement joins TRBV4-3 to TRBJ2-1; weak D call: TRBD1 (7 bases). The CDR3 contains 17 residues. Germline lookup yields CDR1 LGHNA and CDR2 YSLEER. Trimming pared 4 bases from V and 3 bases from J, leaving 19 bases between.

The gene calls are TRBV20-1 and TRBJ2-1; D is unresolved. The CDR3 is 11 amino acids. In germline, CDR1 is DFQATT, CDR2 SNEGSKA (reference sequence). V shed 6 bases and J shed 15 bases, with 18 bases lying between them. In DNA form, the CDR3 reads TGCAGTGCCAGACTCGGCAGTTACAGGTTCTTC. Translated, it gives CSARLGSYRFF.

The rearrangement uses TRBV5-4 and TRBJ2-3; 9 positions match TRBD1. Germline values: CDR1 SGHNT, CDR2 YYREEE (reference sequence). Trimming cost V 10 bases and J 0 bases; bases outside gene matches: 6. The CDR3 spans 14 residues. CDR3 DNA: TGTGCCGCCGGACAGGGGTTAAGCACAGATACGCAGTATTTT. Protein sequence: CAAGQGLSTDTQYF.

CDR3 bases: TGTGCCAGCAGCTTCGGTCTAGCGGGAGCCTCACGGGACGATGAGCAGTTCTTC. Translated, it gives CASSFGLAGASRDDEQFF. V usage is TRBV7-3 and J usage is TRBJ2-1; TRBD2 matches 10 bases. There are 18 residues in the CDR3. After removal of 3 bases from V and 8 bases from J, the junction contained 16 bases not matched to a gene. Germline V lookup: CDR1 SGHTA, CDR2 FQGTGA. Filled out from reference TRBV7-3 and TRBJ2-1, the complete variable domain reads GAGVSQTPSNKVTEKGKYVELRCDPISGHTALYWYRQSLGQGPEFLIYFQGTGAADDSGLPNDRFFAVRPEGSVSTLKIQRTERGDSAVYLCASSFGLAGASRDDEQFFGPGTRLTVL.

V and J are TRBV3-1 (or the pseudogene TRBV3-2) and TRBJ2-2; TRBD2 matches at 9 bases. V lost 0 bases to trimming and J lost 9 bases; unmatched junction nucleotides: 5. This CDR3 region has 15 residues. Germline V CDR1 and CDR2: LGHDT, YNNKEL (reference sequence). In nucleotides, the CDR3 is TGTGCCAGCAGCCAAGATCTCAGCGGGGGGAGGGAGCTGTTTTTT. Its protein is CASSQDLSGGRELFF.

This chain uses TRBV4-1 with TRBJ2-1, with TRBD2 matching over 8 bases. CDR1 and CDR2 from the germline V gene are MGHRA and YSYEKL. The J segment lost 7 bases and the V segment lost 0 bases, leaving 8 bases of the junction unmatched. The CDR3 has 16 amino acids. Here the CDR3 reads CASSQEVAGLRNEQFF. The CDR3, as DNA: TGCGCCAGCAGCCAAGAAGTAGCGGGATTAAGAAATGAGCAGTTCTTC.

The chain carries TRBV11-2 and TRBJ1-2; TRBD1 is a possible D gene (5 bases). Germline V gene data show CDR1 as SGHAT and CDR2 as FQNNGV. The CDR3 is 14 residues long. V lost 6 bases and J lost 2, with 13 bases in between. The CDR3 reads CASSFSGRNYGYTF. In DNA form, the CDR3 reads TGTGCCAGCAGTTTCTCGGGACGAAACTATGGCTACACCTTC.